This entry is about one T cell receptor beta chain. This entry belongs to a study of blood T cells in healthy people across ages. For the second PCR, which ran for about 7 to 12 cycles, a sample-barcoded 5' primer and a J-beta primer mix were used. Using its own MiXCR run on the 5' RACE reads, TCRdb lists one record per CDR3 protein. The sample yields about 800,000 distinct CDR3 sequences, 35% to 50% seen once. Germline CDR1 reads DFQATT; CDR2 reads SNEGSKA (reference sequence). The CDR3 has 16 residues. Trimming stripped 0 bases from V and 1 base from J, with 13 bases between. This chain connects TRBV20-1 to TRBJ2-4; perhaps TRBD1 as D (6 bases). The receptor's source is a man older than 75 in good health. The specimen sequenced was blood. The CDR3 loop is CSARDQGFMAKNIQYF. The CDR3 DNA reads as TGCAGTGCTAGAGATCAGGGGTTTATGGCCAAAAACATTCAGTACTTC.